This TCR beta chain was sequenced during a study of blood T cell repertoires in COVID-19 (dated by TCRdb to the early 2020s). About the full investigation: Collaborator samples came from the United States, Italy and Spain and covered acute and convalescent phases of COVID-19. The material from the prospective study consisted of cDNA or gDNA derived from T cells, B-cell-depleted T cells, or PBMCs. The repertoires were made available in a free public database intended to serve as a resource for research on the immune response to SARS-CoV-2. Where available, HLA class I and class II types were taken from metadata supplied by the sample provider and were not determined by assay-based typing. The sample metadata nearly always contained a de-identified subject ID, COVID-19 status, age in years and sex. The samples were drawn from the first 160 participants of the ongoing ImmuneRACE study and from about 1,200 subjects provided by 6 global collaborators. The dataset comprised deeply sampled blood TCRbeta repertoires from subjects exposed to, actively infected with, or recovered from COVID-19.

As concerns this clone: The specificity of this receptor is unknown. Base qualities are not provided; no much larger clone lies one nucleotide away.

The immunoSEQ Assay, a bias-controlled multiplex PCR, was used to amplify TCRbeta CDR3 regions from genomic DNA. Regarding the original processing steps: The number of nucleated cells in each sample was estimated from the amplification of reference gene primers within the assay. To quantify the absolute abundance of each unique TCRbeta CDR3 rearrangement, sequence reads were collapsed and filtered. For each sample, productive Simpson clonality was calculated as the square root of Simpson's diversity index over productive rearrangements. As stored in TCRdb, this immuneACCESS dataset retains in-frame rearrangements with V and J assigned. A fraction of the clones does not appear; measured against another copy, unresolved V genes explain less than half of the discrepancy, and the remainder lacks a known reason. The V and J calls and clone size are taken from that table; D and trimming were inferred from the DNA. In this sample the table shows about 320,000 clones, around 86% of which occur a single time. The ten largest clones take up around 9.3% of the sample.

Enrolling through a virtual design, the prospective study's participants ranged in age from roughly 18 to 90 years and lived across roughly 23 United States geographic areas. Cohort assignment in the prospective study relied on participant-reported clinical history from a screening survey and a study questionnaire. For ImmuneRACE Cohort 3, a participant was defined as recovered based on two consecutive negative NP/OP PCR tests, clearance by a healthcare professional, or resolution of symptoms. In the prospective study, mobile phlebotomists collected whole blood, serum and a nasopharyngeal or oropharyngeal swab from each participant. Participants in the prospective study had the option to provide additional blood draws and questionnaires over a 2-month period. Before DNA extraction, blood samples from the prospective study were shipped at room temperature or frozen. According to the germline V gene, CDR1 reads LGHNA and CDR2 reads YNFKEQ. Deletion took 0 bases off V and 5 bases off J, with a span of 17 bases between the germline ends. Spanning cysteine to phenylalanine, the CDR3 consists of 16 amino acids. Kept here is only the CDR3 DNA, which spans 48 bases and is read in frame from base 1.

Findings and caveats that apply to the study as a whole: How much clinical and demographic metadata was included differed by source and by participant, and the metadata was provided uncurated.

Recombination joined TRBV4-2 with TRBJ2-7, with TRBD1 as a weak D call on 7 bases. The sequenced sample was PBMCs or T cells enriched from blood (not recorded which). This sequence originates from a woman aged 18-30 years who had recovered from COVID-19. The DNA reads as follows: TGTGCCAGCAGCCAAGAATGGGGGCAGGGGGGTAACGAGCAGTACTTC. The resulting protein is CASSQEWGQGGNEQYF.